There are a few counts of the clone carrying this T cell receptor (beta chain). This record belongs to a study of blood T cell repertoires in COVID-19. For the study at large: Sources were T cells, B-cell-depleted T cells, or PBMCs; the material itself was cDNA or gDNA.

Patients from Seattle were sampled longitudinally, starting during active infection. How the authors handled the data: Amplification from reference gene primers served as the basis for estimated nucleated cell counts. Produced via immunoSEQ multiplex PCR; TCRdb's table is partial and in-frame only. That table furnishes V, J and clone size, whereas the DNA furnished D and trimming. The table lists 250,000 to 300,000 clones, 91% of them singletons, with about 2.2% in the top ten. V lost 6 bases and J lost 0, with 17 bases in between. Germline lookup yields CDR1 MDHEN and CDR2 SYDVKM. The CDR3 is made up of 16 amino acids.

The rearrangement links TRBV28 to TRBJ1-1; possible D gene TRBD1, 5 bases. The sequence was obtained from a woman in her 30s with COVID-19, enrolled during active disease. Sequenced input: peripheral blood. The CDR3 coding sequence is TGTGCCAGCAGCCCCCCCGGACATCTCATGAACACTGAAGCTTTCTTT. Its translation: CASSPPGHLMNTEAFF.